A single TCR beta chain is shown here with its context. The antigen is unknown. This sample is drawn from a study of early T cells in non-severe SARS-CoV-2 infection. Study context: With bulk RNA from unsorted whole blood as input, sequencing yielded unpaired chains.

The TCR library protocol attached unique molecular identifiers to the individual cDNA molecules. A single record per CDR3 protein comes from TCRdb applying MiXCR to the 5' RACE reads. In the table there are about 30,000 distinct CDR3 sequences, approximately 5.6% of which are singletons. Germline CDR1 PRHDT, CDR2 FYEKMQ (reference sequence). The length of the CDR3 is 16 residues. V was pared by 3 bases and J by 0 bases, with 7 bases of the junction left unmatched. Findings of the study overall: The VDJdb matching leaned toward anti-spike CD8 responses and overlooked private and CD4 specificities.

The sample consisted of whole blood. J is TRBJ1-1 and V is TRBV13; 7 bases are shared with TRBD1. The origin of this receptor is an adult who was a healthcare worker with PCR-confirmed SARS-CoV-2 infection or an uninfected control (not recorded which). The CDR3 nucleotides read TGTGCCAGCAGCTTCGGGACAGTAGTATTGAACACTGAAGCTTTCTTT. It yields the protein CASSFGTVVLNTEAFF.